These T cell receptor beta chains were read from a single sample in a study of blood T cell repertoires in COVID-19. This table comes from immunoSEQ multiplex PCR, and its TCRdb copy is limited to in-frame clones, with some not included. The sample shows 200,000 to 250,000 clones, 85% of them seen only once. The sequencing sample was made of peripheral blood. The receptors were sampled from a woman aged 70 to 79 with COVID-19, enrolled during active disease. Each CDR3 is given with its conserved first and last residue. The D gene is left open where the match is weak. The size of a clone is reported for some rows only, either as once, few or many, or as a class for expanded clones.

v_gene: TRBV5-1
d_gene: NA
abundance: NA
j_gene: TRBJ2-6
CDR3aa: CASSLNRSPGANVLTF
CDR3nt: TGCGCCAGCAGCCTTAACAGATCCCCTGGGGCCAACGTCCTGACTTTC

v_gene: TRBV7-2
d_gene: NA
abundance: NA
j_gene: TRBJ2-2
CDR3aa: CASSSSGWTGELFF
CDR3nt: TGTGCCAGCAGCTCCTCAGGGTGGACCGGGGAGCTGTTTTTT

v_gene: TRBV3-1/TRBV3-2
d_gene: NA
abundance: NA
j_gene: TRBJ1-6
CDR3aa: CASSQESGALHF
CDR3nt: TGTGCCAGCAGCCAAGAAAGCGGGGCCCTCCACTTT

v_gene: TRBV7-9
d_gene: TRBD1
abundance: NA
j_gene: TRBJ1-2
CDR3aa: CASSSGQNYGYTF
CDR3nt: TGTGCCAGCAGCTCGGGACAGAACTATGGCTACACCTTC

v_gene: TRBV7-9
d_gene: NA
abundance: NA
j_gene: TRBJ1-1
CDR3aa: CASSQSRANTEAFF
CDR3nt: TGTGCCAGCAGCCAGTCCAGGGCGAACACTGAAGCTTTCTTT

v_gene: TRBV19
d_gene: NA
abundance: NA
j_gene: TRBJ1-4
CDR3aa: CASSLTPTGPATNEKLFF
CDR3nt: TGTGCCAGTAGTCTCACTCCGACAGGCCCCGCAACTAATGAAAAACTGTTTTTT

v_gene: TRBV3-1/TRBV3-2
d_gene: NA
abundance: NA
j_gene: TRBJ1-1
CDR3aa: CASSQFSGPGAEAFF
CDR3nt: TGTGCCAGCAGCCAATTTTCCGGCCCCGGGGCTGAAGCTTTCTTT

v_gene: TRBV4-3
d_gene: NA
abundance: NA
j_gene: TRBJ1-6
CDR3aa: CASSPRRDNSPLHF
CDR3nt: TGCGCCAGCAGCCCCCGCAGGGATAATTCACCCCTCCACTTT

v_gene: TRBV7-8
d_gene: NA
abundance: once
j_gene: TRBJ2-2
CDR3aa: CASSQLQAKNTGELFF
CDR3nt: TGTGCCAGCAGCCAACTTCAGGCGAAGAACACCGGGGAGCTGTTTTTT

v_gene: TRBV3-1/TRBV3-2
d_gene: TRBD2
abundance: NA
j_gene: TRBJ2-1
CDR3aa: CASSQRLAGARNEQFF
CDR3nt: TGTGCCAGCAGCCAACGACTAGCGGGAGCTCGCAATGAGCAGTTCTTC

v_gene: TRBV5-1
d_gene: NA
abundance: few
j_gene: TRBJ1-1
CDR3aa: CASSPDRPPTGAAFF
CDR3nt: TGCGCCAGCAGCCCCGACAGGCCCCCTACCGGGGCAGCTTTCTTT

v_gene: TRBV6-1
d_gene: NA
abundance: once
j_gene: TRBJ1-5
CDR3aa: CASSEAPNNQPQHF
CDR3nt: TGTGCCAGCAGTGAAGCCCCAAATAATCAGCCCCAGCATTTT

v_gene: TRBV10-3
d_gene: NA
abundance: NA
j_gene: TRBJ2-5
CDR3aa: CAIRGQTQETQYF
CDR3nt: TGTGCCATCAGAGGACAGACCCAAGAGACCCAGTACTTC

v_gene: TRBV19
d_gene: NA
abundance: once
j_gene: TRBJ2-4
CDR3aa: CASSRGGVNIQYF
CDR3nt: TGTGCCAGTAGTAGGGGCGGAGTAAACATTCAGTACTTC

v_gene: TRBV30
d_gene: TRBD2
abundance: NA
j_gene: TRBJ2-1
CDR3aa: CARSSGRPYNEQFF
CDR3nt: TGTGCCCGGTCTAGCGGTAGGCCCTACAATGAGCAGTTCTTC

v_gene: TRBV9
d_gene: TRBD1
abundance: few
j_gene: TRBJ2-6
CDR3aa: CASRPGQGAAGANVLTF
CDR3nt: TGTGCCAGCAGACCGGGACAGGGGGCGGCTGGGGCCAACGTCCTGACTTTC

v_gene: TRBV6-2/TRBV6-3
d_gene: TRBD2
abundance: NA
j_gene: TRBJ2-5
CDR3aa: CASSSAGLVETQYF
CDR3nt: TGTGCCAGCAGTTCAGCGGGACTAGTTGAGACCCAGTACTTC

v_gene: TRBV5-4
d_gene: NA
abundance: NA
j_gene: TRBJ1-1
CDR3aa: CASSSARGNTEAFF
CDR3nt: TGTGCCAGCAGCTCTGCCAGGGGGAACACTGAAGCTTTCTTT

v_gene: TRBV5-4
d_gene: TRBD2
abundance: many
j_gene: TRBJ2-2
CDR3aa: CASSFGLAGTGELFF
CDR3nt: TGTGCCAGCAGCTTTGGACTAGCGGGCACCGGGGAGCTGTTTTTT

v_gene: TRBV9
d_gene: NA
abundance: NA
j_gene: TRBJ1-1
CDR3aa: CASSLGQNTEAFF
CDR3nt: TGTGCCAGCAGCCTCGGACAGAACACTGAAGCTTTCTTT